This T cell receptor (beta chain) stems from a study of blood T cell repertoires in COVID-19. Study-level information: In each case, the material was cDNA or gDNA derived from T cells, B-cell-depleted T cells, or PBMCs.

The CDR3 is made up of 13 amino acids. Per the germline V gene, CDR1 is SGHTA and CDR2 is FQGNSA. V dropped 5 bases and J dropped 7; count of bases not matched to a gene: 5. Participants came from fewer than 25 US areas, aged about 18 to 89 years. TCRdb's table, derived via immunoSEQ multiplex PCR, lists solely in-frame clones and lacks some. Of roughly 160,000 clones in the sample, about 90% were seen once. The V call is TRBV7-2, the J call TRBJ1-5, with 7 positions matching TRBD1. The clonotype was recovered from a woman between 50 and 59 years old who had recovered from COVID-19. Sequencing was done on a sample of PBMCs or T cells enriched from blood (not recorded which). CDR3 sequence reads: CASSIDRAQPQHF. The CDR3 DNA follows: TGTGCCAGCAGCATCGACAGGGCGCAGCCCCAGCATTTT.